This TCR beta chain was captured in a study of CXCR3-negative and CXCR3-positive naive CD8 T cells. On this clonotype: Antigen: not known.

Carrying UMI labels, the TRB cDNA libraries were prepared through 5' RACE. Using the 5' RACE reads, TCRdb records one entry per CDR3 protein without DNA. The sample's table shows 150,000 to 170,000 distinct CDR3 sequences. Findings of the study overall: Between one naive subset and the other, surface CD5 was comparable, and TCR strength was inferred from TRB CDR3 properties. TRB CDR3s were more hydrophobic in CXCR3-positive than in CXCR3-negative naive cells. Memory cells showed distinct TRBV-TRBJ patterns, while the two naive subsets matched.

In germline, CDR1 is GTSNPN, CDR2 SVGIG (reference sequence). This CDR3 has 14 amino acids. This receptor was obtained from a human donor in good health. Some clones in this sample may be carry-over from other donors' samples. The specimen sequenced was naive CXCR3+ CD8+ T cells from blood. The subset: CD45RO-CCR7+CD27+CD95- naive CD8+ T cells expressing CXCR3 (TNR3+). The chain has TRBV30 and TRBJ1-1; the D call of TRBD1 rests on TCRdb alone, since no DNA is present to check it. CDR3 in amino acids: CAGGLGLQNTEAFF. Together with reference TRBV30 and TRBJ1-1, the CDR3 gives the full variable domain: SQTIHQWPATLVQPVGSPLSLECTVEGTSNPNLYWYRQAAGRGLQLLFYSVGIGQISSEVPQNLSASRPQDRQFILSSKKLLLSDSGFYLCAGGLGLQNTEAFFGQGTRLTVV.